These 7 T cell receptor beta chains were all obtained from the same sample, sequenced in a study of cytotoxic CD8 clonotypes in ibrutinib-treated CLL. The method was immunoSEQ multiplex PCR; TCRdb's version includes in-frame clones alone and lacks a portion of them. The repertoire holds under 300,000 clones, with about 72% as singletons. The input for sequencing was PBMCs, taken at disease progression, from a patient treated with ibrutinib. The receptors were sampled from a human donor with chronic lymphocytic leukemia.

This chain uses TRBV6-1 with TRBJ1-5; D gene uncertain. V shed 2 bases and J shed 9 bases, with 14 bases lying between them. The CDR3 totals 14 residues. From germline, CDR1 is MNHNS and CDR2 SASEGT. CDR3 sequence reads: CASSEFVVRWPQHF. The DNA of the CDR3 is TGTGCCAGCAGTGAATTTGTCGTCCGGTGGCCCCAGCATTTT.

The chain's CDR3 is CASRKWREQYF. The CDR3 nucleotides read TGTGCCAGCCGAAAATGGAGGGAACAGTACTTC. This chain connects TRBV28 to TRBJ2-7, with D maybe TRBD2 (6 bases). V gave up 8 bases and J gave up 10 bases, with 15 bases separating them. CDR1 is MDHEN, CDR2 SYDVKM, per germline. This CDR3 has 11 amino acids.

The J gene is TRBJ1-3, the V gene TRBV28; D uncertain. This CDR3 is built from 15 residues. The germline V gene has CDR1 MDHEN and CDR2 SYDVKM. Trimming took off 3 bases at V and 0 bases at J, with 9 bases between the two ends. CDR3 DNA: TGTGCCAGCAGTTTCCCGAGAGGCTCTGGAAACACCATATATTTT. It translates to CASSFPRGSGNTIYF.

The chain is built from TRBV5-6 and TRBJ2-1; 9 nucleotides match TRBD1. The length of the CDR3 is 15 residues. V shed 6 bases and J 4 bases; nucleotides not matched to a gene: 8. CDR1 SGHDT and CDR2 YYEEEE come from the germline V gene. DNA for the CDR3: TGTGCCAGCATCAGGACAGGGGAATATTACAATGAGCAGTTCTTC. This codes for CASIRTGEYYNEQFF.

This clone was detected a few times. The chain joins TRBV6-5 to TRBJ2-1, with unresolved D. V lost 6 bases, J lost 10 bases, and 16 bases lay in between. This CDR3 contains 13 residues. From germline, CDR1 is MNHEY and CDR2 SVGAGI. As DNA, the CDR3 is TGTGCCAGCAGCCCCCGAACCGGCCTGGAGCAGTTCTTC. Translating it yields CASSPRTGLEQFF.

The rearrangement links TRBV6-5 to TRBJ1-1; D unclear. Trimming left V 5 bases short and J 8 bases short, with 9 bases between. Germline assignment: CDR1 MNHEY and CDR2 SVGAGI. This CDR3 has 11 residues. The CDR3 sequence is CASSRNREAFF. The CDR3 DNA reads as TGTGCCAGCAGTCGAAATAGAGAAGCTTTCTTT.

This clone was seen a few times. The gene calls are TRBV9 and TRBJ2-7; D is uncertain. Trimming left V 4 bases short and J 3 bases short, with 14 bases between. CDR3 length equals 14 residues. From germline, CDR1 is SGDLS and CDR2 YYNGEE. CDR3 region: CASSKEYSGYEQYF. DNA for the CDR3: TGTGCCAGCAGCAAGGAGTACTCAGGCTACGAGCAGTACTTC.